The 17 T cell receptor beta chains given below trace back to one sample, sequenced in a study of blood T cell repertoires in COVID-19 (dated by TCRdb to the early 2020s). The library was generated by the immunoSEQ multiplex PCR assay. The clones in this table, taken by TCRdb from immuneACCESS, are in-frame only. Not every clone is retained; where verified, under half of the shortfall comes from an unresolved V gene, and the cause of the rest is unknown. The sample includes 450,000 to 500,000 clones, with 88% observed a single time. The ten largest clonotypes hold approximately 8% of the sample. The source material was PBMCs or T cells enriched from blood (not recorded which). Receptors were obtained from a woman aged 55-70 years who had recovered from COVID-19.

To note about this clone: The same CDR3 is also encoded by other DNA sequences in this sample. This rearrangement joins TRBV5-6 to TRBJ1-5, with no clear D. Per the germline V gene, CDR1 is SGHDT and CDR2 is YYEEEE. The V end was cut by 4 bases, the J end by 3 bases, with 5 bases between. This CDR3 is built from 12 residues. The CDR3 DNA reads as TGTGCCAGCAGCGGACTCAATCAGCCCCAGCATTTT. Its protein is CASSGLNQPQHF.

The rearrangement links TRBV2 to TRBJ2-2; D possibly corresponds to TRBD2 (6 bases). Deletions cut 8 bases from V and 8 bases from J, with 12 bases between. CDR1 and CDR2 (germline): SNHLY, FYNNEI. The CDR3 sequence is 12 residues long. CDR3 region: CASSTGEGELFF. As DNA, the CDR3 is TGTGCCAGCTCTACGGGGGAGGGGGAGCTGTTTTTT. The whole variable domain, remainder taken from reference TRBV2 and TRBJ2-2, is EPEVTQTPSHQVTQMGQEVILRCVPISNHLYFYWYRQILGQKVEFLVSFYNNEISEKSEIFDDQFSVERPDGSNFTLKIRSTKLEDSAMYFCASSTGEGELFFGEGSRLTVL.

This CDR3 is CASSPGLAYNSPLHF. CDR3 bases: TGTGCCAGCTCACCGGGCCTCGCCTATAATTCACCCCTCCACTTT. The rearrangement joins TRBV18 to TRBJ1-6, with unresolved D. The length of the CDR3 is 15 residues. Trimming removed 3 bases at V and 2 bases at J, with 8 bases between. Germline V lookup: CDR1 KGHSH, CDR2 LQKENI. The variable domain in full, completed from reference TRBV18 and TRBJ1-6, reads NAGVMQNPRHLVRRRGQEARLRCSPMKGHSHVYWYRQLPEEGLKFMVYLQKENIIDESGMPKERFSAEFPKEGPSILRIQQVVRGDSAAYFCASSPGLAYNSPLHFGNGTRLTVT.

The chain employs TRBV11-2 and TRBJ2-1; D is ambiguous. The germline gives CDR1 SGHAT, CDR2 FQNNGV. This CDR3 is 11 amino acids long. The V and J ends lost 1 base and 9 bases respectively, with 4 bases between them. The CDR3 coding sequence is TGTGCCAGCAGCTTAGCAGGTGAGCAGTTCTTC. It specifies CASSLAGEQFF.

This clone was found a few times. This specimen includes other DNA sequences encoding the same CDR3. This sequence joins TRBV9 and TRBJ1-3; D call uncertain. Per germline, CDR1 SGDLS and CDR2 YYNGEE. Trimming shortened V by 4 bases and J by 3 bases, and 2 bases separated the two germline ends. This CDR3 comprises 11 residues. CDR3 bases: TGTGCCAGCAGCCTTGGAAACACCATATATTTT. Translation: CASSLGNTIYF.

The chain joins TRBV3-1 (or the pseudogene TRBV3-2) to TRBJ2-7; D is undetermined. Germline loops: CDR1 LGHDT, CDR2 YNNKEL (reference sequence). Between the trimmed V and J ends, which lost 3 bases and 2 bases, there was a span of 2 bases. There are 11 residues in the CDR3. CDR3 protein: CASSHAYEQYF. CDR3 coding DNA: TGTGCCAGCAGCCACGCCTACGAGCAGTACTTC.

V usage is TRBV18 and J usage is TRBJ1-4; 7 bases fit TRBD1. J gave up 2 bases and V 6 bases, and 9 bases lay outside the gene matches. CDR3 length equals 16 residues. CDR1 and CDR2 (germline): KGHSH, LQKENI. The CDR3 DNA is TGTGCCAGCTCGCCTCGACAGGGTCTGACTAATGAAAAACTGTTTTTT. It is translated as CASSPRQGLTNEKLFF.

The gene calls are TRBV29-1 and TRBJ1-1, with 7 bases identical to TRBD1. Germline CDR1 reads SQVTM; CDR2 reads ANQGSEA. The CDR3 has 13 amino acids. V shed 0 bases and J 6 bases; nucleotides not matched to a gene: 4. CDR3 nucleotide sequence: TGCAGCGTTGAAGAGCGGCAGGGGGCTGAAGCTTTCTTT. It encodes CSVEERQGAEAFF.

The gene calls are TRBV24-1 and TRBJ2-1; 9 nucleotides align to TRBD1. The V and J ends lost 0 bases and 10 bases, in that order; junction bases with no gene match: 0. CDR1 and CDR2 (germline): KGHDR, SFDVKD. CDR3 length: 13 amino acids. CDR3 DNA: TGTGCCACCAGTGATTTGACAGGGGGCGAGCAGTTCTTC. This gives the protein CATSDLTGGEQFF.

The CDR3 here is CAIVSRLAGERGAGLYEQYF. In nucleotides, the CDR3 is TGTGCGATTGTATCCCGACTAGCGGGGGAAAGAGGCGCGGGTCTCTACGAGCAGTACTTC. The chain is built from TRBV2 and TRBJ2-7, with 12 nucleotides matching TRBD2. Germline CDR1 SNHLY, CDR2 FYNNEI. The CDR3 covers 20 residues.

This chain connects TRBV27 to TRBJ1-6; 7 positions match TRBD1. J lost 6 bases, V lost 4 bases, and 3 bases had no gene match. The CDR3 extends over 14 amino acids. Germline values: CDR1 MNHEY, CDR2 SMNVEV (reference sequence). The CDR3 sequence is CASSSTGLNSPLHF. In DNA, the CDR3 is TGTGCCAGCAGTTCGACAGGGCTTAATTCACCCCTCCACTTT.

This chain uses TRBV11-3 with TRBJ2-1; tentatively, D is TRBD2 (5 bases). The V end was cut by 6 bases, the J end by 8 bases, with 8 bases between. The CDR3 has 11 residues. CDR1 is SGHNT, CDR2 YENEEA, per germline. CDR3 protein: CASSWRDEQFF. In nucleotides, the CDR3 is TGTGCCAGCAGTTGGCGGGATGAGCAGTTCTTC.

The CDR3 reads CASTVTSGQIYGYTF. CDR3 nucleotide sequence: TGTGCCAGCACCGTTACCTCTGGACAGATCTATGGCTACACCTTC. J is TRBJ1-2 and V is TRBV6-6; maybe TRBD1 (6 bases). Trimming took off 7 bases at V and 4 bases at J, with 19 bases between the two ends. CDR3 size: 15 residues. Germline V lookup: CDR1 MNHNY, CDR2 SVGAGI (reference sequence).

The genes are TRBV5-1 and TRBJ2-7; D possibly corresponds to TRBD2 (5 bases). Germline V gene lookup returns CDR1 SGHRS and CDR2 YFSETQ. This CDR3 is built from 13 residues. Trimming pared 7 bases from V and 3 bases from J, leaving 14 bases between. DNA for the CDR3: TGCGCCAGCCAGATTACACGGGACTACGAGCAGTACTTC. Its protein is CASQITRDYEQYF.

In this sample, this clone turned up a few times. This rearrangement joins TRBV21-1 to TRBJ1-5. TRBV21-1 counts as a pseudogene. The CDR3 length is 17 residues. Here the CDR3 DNA reads TGTGCCAGCAGCAAAGCGCGAGGCAGACCTAGCAATCAGCCCCAGCATTTT. It translates to CASSKARGRPSNQPQHF.

This chain links TRBV6-5 with TRBJ2-1, with 8 bases identical to TRBD2. Trimming cost V 7 bases and J 8 bases; bases outside gene matches: 10. CDR3 length equals 14 residues. The germline gives CDR1 MNHEY, CDR2 SVGAGI. CDR3 in DNA: TGTGCCAGCACGTTCGGCGGGGGGTACTATGAGCAGTTCTTC. Residues: CASTFGGGYYEQFF.

This clone came up once. V gene TRBV5-4 combines with J gene TRBJ2-3; 11 positions agree with TRBD2. Germline CDR1 SGHNT, CDR2 YYREEE (reference sequence). This CDR3 has 18 residues. The V gene end was trimmed by 3 bases and the J gene end by 4 bases; junction bases not matched to a gene: 13. CDR3 in DNA: TGTGCCAGCAGCTCCCGATTTCTAGCGGGGGGTATCGCAGATACGCAGTATTTT. As protein: CASSSRFLAGGIADTQYF.